This is a list of T cell receptor beta chains from one sample in a study of cytomegalovirus exposure and HLA in healthy donors. Method: immunoSEQ multiplex PCR; TCRdb's copy keeps in-frame clones and lacks some. This repertoire shows some 200,000 clones, roughly four fifths found once; its top ten account for 1.6%. The specimen was PBMCs. The receptors originated from a man aged 50 to 59 in good health and CMV-seronegative. Both conserved end residues are part of each CDR3. A D gene is named only where the DNA matches it firmly. Size tells how often a clone was seen (once, few, many) or the class of an expanded clone, and some rows leave it out.

v_gene: TRBV11-2
len: 16
j_gene: TRBJ1-2
abundance: NA
d_gene: NA
CDR3nt: TGTGCCAGCAGCTTAGATCCGGACAGCAGGAACTATGGCTACACCTTC
CDR3aa: CASSLDPDSRNYGYTF

v_gene: TRBV28
len: 15
j_gene: TRBJ1-6
abundance: NA
d_gene: TRBD1
CDR3nt: TGTGCCAGCAGCCAACTCCCGGACAGGGCCTCACCCCTCCACTTT
CDR3aa: CASSQLPDRASPLHF

v_gene: TRBV7-2
len: 16
j_gene: TRBJ1-1
abundance: NA
d_gene: TRBD1
CDR3nt: TGTGCCAGCCCAGCCGGGACAGGGGGCGTCGGAACTGAAGCTTTCTTT
CDR3aa: CASPAGTGGVGTEAFF

v_gene: TRBV11-2
len: 16
j_gene: TRBJ2-7
abundance: NA
d_gene: NA
CDR3nt: TGTGCCAGCAGCTTAGATCGTACAGGTCCCCCCTACGAGCAGTACTTC
CDR3aa: CASSLDRTGPPYEQYF

v_gene: TRBV6-1
len: 15
j_gene: TRBJ2-7
abundance: NA
d_gene: TRBD1
CDR3nt: TGTGCCAGCAGTGCCTCCGGGACAGGGGTCTACGAGCAGTACTTC
CDR3aa: CASSASGTGVYEQYF

v_gene: TRBV7-2
len: 13
j_gene: TRBJ2-1
abundance: NA
d_gene: NA
CDR3nt: TGTGCTACAATCCTAGGCGTCATCACCGAGCAGTTCTTC
CDR3aa: CATILGVITEQFF

v_gene: TRBV6-5
len: 12
j_gene: TRBJ2-4
abundance: few
d_gene: NA
CDR3nt: TGTGCCAGCGGGCGGGGAAAAAACATTCAGTACTTC
CDR3aa: CASGRGKNIQYF

v_gene: TRBV30
len: 13
j_gene: TRBJ2-7
abundance: NA
d_gene: NA
CDR3nt: TGTGCCTGGAGTTTATTAGCGAGCTACGAGCAGTACTTC
CDR3aa: CAWSLLASYEQYF

v_gene: TRBV7-6
len: 14
j_gene: TRBJ2-7
abundance: NA
d_gene: TRBD1
CDR3nt: TGTGCCAGCAGCCCAGTCGGGACAGCCTACGAGCAGTACTTC
CDR3aa: CASSPVGTAYEQYF

v_gene: TRBV9
len: 14
j_gene: TRBJ1-5
abundance: few
d_gene: NA
CDR3nt: TGTGCCAGCAGCGTTGAACAGGGCAATCAGCCCCAGCATTTT
CDR3aa: CASSVEQGNQPQHF

v_gene: TRBV7-9
len: 18
j_gene: TRBJ2-6
abundance: NA
d_gene: NA
CDR3nt: TGTGCCAGCAGCTTTCCATCAGGGGGGATCTCTGGGGCCAACGTCCTGACTTTC
CDR3aa: CASSFPSGGISGANVLTF

v_gene: TRBV5-1
len: 13
j_gene: TRBJ2-7
abundance: NA
d_gene: NA
CDR3nt: TGCGCCAGCAGTGAGGGTTCTGGGTACGAGCAGTACTTC
CDR3aa: CASSEGSGYEQYF

v_gene: TRBV6-6
len: 16
j_gene: TRBJ2-2
abundance: few
d_gene: TRBD1
CDR3nt: TGTGCCAGCAGTAATCCGGGACAGGGCCCGCCCGGGGAGCTGTTTTTT
CDR3aa: CASSNPGQGPPGELFF

v_gene: TRBV5-1
len: 16
j_gene: TRBJ2-5
abundance: once
d_gene: TRBD2
CDR3nt: TGCGCCAGCAGCGTCGGACTAGCGGGGGTACGGGAGACCCAGTACTTC
CDR3aa: CASSVGLAGVRETQYF

v_gene: TRBV4-1
len: 12
j_gene: TRBJ1-1
abundance: NA
d_gene: NA
CDR3nt: TGCGCCAGCAGCTCAAACGTGGGGGGAGCTTTCTTT
CDR3aa: CASSSNVGGAFF

v_gene: TRBV11-2
len: 15
j_gene: TRBJ1-1
abundance: NA
d_gene: NA
CDR3nt: TGTGCCAGCAGTCACCCCCAGACAGGGAACACTGAAGCTTTCTTT
CDR3aa: CASSHPQTGNTEAFF

v_gene: TRBV5-1
len: 16
j_gene: TRBJ1-2
abundance: NA
d_gene: NA
CDR3nt: TGCGCCAGCAGTTTCGATAGTCACCCGGGCGGGTCTGGCTACACCTTC
CDR3aa: CASSFDSHPGGSGYTF

v_gene: TRBV5-6
len: 17
j_gene: TRBJ2-1
abundance: NA
d_gene: TRBD1
CDR3nt: TGTGCCAGCAGCTTGTTTACCGCAGGGGGCGCGAGAAATGAGCAGTTCTTC
CDR3aa: CASSLFTAGGARNEQFF

v_gene: TRBV6-6
len: 16
j_gene: TRBJ2-7
abundance: few
d_gene: TRBD2
CDR3nt: TGTGCCAGCAGTTACCGCGTCCTACGCGGGGGGGACGAGCAGTACTTC
CDR3aa: CASSYRVLRGGDEQYF

v_gene: TRBV9
len: 17
j_gene: TRBJ2-2
abundance: NA
d_gene: TRBD2
CDR3nt: TGTGCCAGCAGCCCGGGACTAGCGGGGGGGCCTGCCGGGGAGCTGTTTTTT
CDR3aa: CASSPGLAGGPAGELFF

v_gene: TRBV7-9
len: 15
j_gene: TRBJ1-1
abundance: NA
d_gene: TRBD1
CDR3nt: TGTGCCAGCAGCCAACAGGGGGCAGGAGACACTGAAGCTTTCTTT
CDR3aa: CASSQQGAGDTEAFF

v_gene: TRBV19
len: 14
j_gene: TRBJ1-1
abundance: NA
d_gene: TRBD1
CDR3nt: TGTGCCAGTAGTATTCAGGGGGCAAACACTGAAGCTTTCTTT
CDR3aa: CASSIQGANTEAFF

v_gene: TRBV27
len: 15
j_gene: TRBJ2-1
abundance: NA
d_gene: TRBD2
CDR3nt: TGTGCCAGCAGATTTAGCGGGAGTATCGACAATGAGCAGTTCTTC
CDR3aa: CASRFSGSIDNEQFF

v_gene: TRBV19
len: 14
j_gene: TRBJ1-1
abundance: once
d_gene: NA
CDR3nt: TGTGCCAGTAGTAAGGGACAATCCACCCTTGAAGCTTTCTTT
CDR3aa: CASSKGQSTLEAFF

v_gene: TRBV2
len: 13
j_gene: TRBJ1-1
abundance: few
d_gene: TRBD1
CDR3nt: TGTGCCAGCAGGGTACAGGGGGACACTGAAGCTTTCTTT
CDR3aa: CASRVQGDTEAFF

v_gene: TRBV19
len: 13
j_gene: TRBJ2-7
abundance: NA
d_gene: TRBD1
CDR3nt: TGTGCCAGTAGGAGACAGGGTTCCTACGAGCAGTACTTC
CDR3aa: CASRRQGSYEQYF

v_gene: TRBV19
len: 13
j_gene: TRBJ2-7
abundance: once
d_gene: TRBD1
CDR3nt: TGTGCCAGTAGTACACAGGGGGCCTACGAGCAGTACTTC
CDR3aa: CASSTQGAYEQYF

v_gene: TRBV2
len: 15
j_gene: TRBJ1-1
abundance: NA
d_gene: NA
CDR3nt: TGTGCCAGCAGTGAAGTCCCGGGGTCGAACACTGAAGCTTTCTTT
CDR3aa: CASSEVPGSNTEAFF

v_gene: TRBV12-1
len: 13
j_gene: TRBJ1-2
abundance: once
d_gene: NA
CDR3nt: TGTGCCAGCAGCTTTGCGCGGGAATCCGGCTACACCTTC
CDR3aa: CASSFARESGYTF

v_gene: TRBV19
len: 16
j_gene: TRBJ2-7
abundance: NA
d_gene: TRBD1
CDR3nt: TGTGCCAGTAGTATAGGGACCGGGACAGGGAACTACGAGCAGTACTTC
CDR3aa: CASSIGTGTGNYEQYF

v_gene: TRBV7-2
len: 15
j_gene: TRBJ1-6
abundance: NA
d_gene: TRBD1
CDR3nt: TGTGCCAGCAGCTTCCGGGACAGTAGGTCCTCACCCCTCCACTTT
CDR3aa: CASSFRDSRSSPLHF

v_gene: TRBV2
len: 16
j_gene: TRBJ2-3
abundance: NA
d_gene: TRBD2
CDR3nt: TGTGCCAGCAGTGAAAGGAGGCCGACTAGCCCAGATACGCAGTATTTT
CDR3aa: CASSERRPTSPDTQYF

v_gene: TRBV5-1
len: 13
j_gene: TRBJ1-1
abundance: NA
d_gene: NA
CDR3nt: TGCGCCAGCAGCTTGGTAGGGGTCACTGAAGCTTTCTTT
CDR3aa: CASSLVGVTEAFF

v_gene: TRBV6-5
len: 13
j_gene: TRBJ1-2
abundance: NA
d_gene: NA
CDR3nt: TGTGCCAGCAGTTACGGGGCAAGCTATGGCTACACCTTC
CDR3aa: CASSYGASYGYTF

v_gene: TRBV5-4
len: 14
j_gene: TRBJ1-3
abundance: few
d_gene: NA
CDR3nt: TGTGCCAGCAGCTTGGACAGAGCTGGAAACACCATATATTTT
CDR3aa: CASSLDRAGNTIYF

v_gene: TRBV6-5
len: 15
j_gene: TRBJ1-5
abundance: NA
d_gene: TRBD1
CDR3nt: TGTGCCAGCAGCCGGGACAGGGTTGGTAATCAGCCCCAGCATTTT
CDR3aa: CASSRDRVGNQPQHF

v_gene: TRBV7-2
len: 19
j_gene: TRBJ2-5
abundance: once
d_gene: TRBD2
CDR3nt: TGTGCCAGCAGCTTAGTGAGACTAGCGGGGGGCGCGTACCAAGAGACCCAGTACTTC
CDR3aa: CASSLVRLAGGAYQETQYF

v_gene: TRBV14
len: 15
j_gene: TRBJ1-1
abundance: once
d_gene: NA
CDR3nt: TGTGCCAGCAGCCAAGTAATCGGACAGTTGGGTGAAGCTTTCTTT
CDR3aa: CASSQVIGQLGEAFF

v_gene: TRBV5-1
len: 15
j_gene: TRBJ1-2
abundance: once
d_gene: TRBD1
CDR3nt: TGCGCCAGCAGCCCGACAGGGGGCGAGTTTAGTGGCTACACCTTC
CDR3aa: CASSPTGGEFSGYTF

v_gene: TRBV7-9
len: 14
j_gene: TRBJ1-1
abundance: NA
d_gene: NA
CDR3nt: TGTGCCAGCAGCTTAGAATCCAGTTCCACTGAAGCTTTCTTT
CDR3aa: CASSLESSSTEAFF

v_gene: TRBV5-8
len: 15
j_gene: TRBJ2-1
abundance: NA
d_gene: TRBD2
CDR3nt: TGTGCCAGCAGCTCGGGACTAGCAAGGTACAATGAGCAGTTCTTC
CDR3aa: CASSSGLARYNEQFF

v_gene: TRBV18
len: 17
j_gene: TRBJ2-2
abundance: NA
d_gene: TRBD2
CDR3nt: TGTGCCAGCTCACCTAGTCTAGCGGCGGTTGTGACCGGGGAGCTGTTTTTT
CDR3aa: CASSPSLAAVVTGELFF

v_gene: TRBV11-2
len: 14
j_gene: TRBJ1-2
abundance: NA
d_gene: NA
CDR3nt: TGTGCCAGCAGCTCCCTCAGGGGCGGTCGTGGCTACACCTTC
CDR3aa: CASSSLRGGRGYTF

v_gene: TRBV10-3
len: 11
j_gene: TRBJ2-7
abundance: NA
d_gene: NA
CDR3nt: TGTGCCACCGGGGGTCTAAGCGAGCAGTACTTC
CDR3aa: CATGGLSEQYF

v_gene: TRBV27
len: 15
j_gene: TRBJ2-1
abundance: NA
d_gene: NA
CDR3nt: TGTGCCAGCAGTTTATCCCCAACAAGTTGGAATGAGCAGTTCTTC
CDR3aa: CASSLSPTSWNEQFF

v_gene: TRBV15
len: 16
j_gene: TRBJ2-1
abundance: NA
d_gene: NA
CDR3nt: TGTGCCACCAGCAGAGGGGGCAGTCTTTGGAACAATGAGCAGTTCTTC
CDR3aa: CATSRGGSLWNNEQFF

v_gene: TRBV7-9
len: 16
j_gene: TRBJ2-7
abundance: few
d_gene: NA
CDR3nt: TGTTCCAGCAGCTTAGCGATAGGCAGGTCCTCCTACGAGCAGTACTTC
CDR3aa: CSSSLAIGRSSYEQYF

v_gene: TRBV7-2
len: 13
j_gene: TRBJ1-5
abundance: NA
d_gene: TRBD1
CDR3nt: TGTGCCAGCAGCTCGGGACAGCCACAGCCCCAGCATTTT
CDR3aa: CASSSGQPQPQHF